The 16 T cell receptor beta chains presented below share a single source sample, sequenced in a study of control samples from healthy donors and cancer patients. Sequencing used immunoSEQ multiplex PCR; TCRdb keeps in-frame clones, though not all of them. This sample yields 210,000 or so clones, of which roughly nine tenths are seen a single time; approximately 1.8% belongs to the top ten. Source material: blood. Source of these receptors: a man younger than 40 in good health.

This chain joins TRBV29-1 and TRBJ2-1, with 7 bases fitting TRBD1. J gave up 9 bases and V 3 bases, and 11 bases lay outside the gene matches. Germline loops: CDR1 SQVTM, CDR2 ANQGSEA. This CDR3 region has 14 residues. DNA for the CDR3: TGCAGCGTTGAGGACAGGTTACGGTCGGTTGAGCAGTTCTTC. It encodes CSVEDRLRSVEQFF.

Here the CDR3 DNA reads TGTGCCAGCAGTAATCAGCGGGGGGCCGGGGAGCTGTTTTTT. Protein: CASSNQRGAGELFF. This rearrangement joins TRBV6-5 to TRBJ2-2; 9 nucleotides agree with TRBD2. The CDR3 has 14 amino acids. Germline trimming cut 5 bases from V and 6 bases from J; bases unmatched to any gene: 4. The germline gives CDR1 MNHEY, CDR2 SVGAGI.

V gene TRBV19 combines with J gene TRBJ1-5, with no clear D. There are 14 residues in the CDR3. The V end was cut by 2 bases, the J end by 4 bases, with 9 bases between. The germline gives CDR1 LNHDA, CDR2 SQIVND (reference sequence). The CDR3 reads CASSIPVSNQPQHF. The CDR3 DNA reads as TGTGCCAGTAGTATACCCGTATCGAATCAGCCCCAGCATTTT.

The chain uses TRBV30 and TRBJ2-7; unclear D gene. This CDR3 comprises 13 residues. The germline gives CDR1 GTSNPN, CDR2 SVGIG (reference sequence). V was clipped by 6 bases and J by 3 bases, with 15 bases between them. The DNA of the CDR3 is TGTGCCTGTGAGGCCGAGGTTGGCTACGAGCAGTACTTC. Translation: CACEAEVGYEQYF.

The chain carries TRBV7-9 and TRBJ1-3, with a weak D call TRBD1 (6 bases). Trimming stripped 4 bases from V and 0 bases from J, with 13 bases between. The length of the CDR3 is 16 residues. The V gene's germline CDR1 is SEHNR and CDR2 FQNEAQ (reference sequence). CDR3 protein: CASSSATGLSGNTIYF. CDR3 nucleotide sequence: TGTGCCAGCAGCTCCGCGACAGGACTCTCTGGAAACACCATATATTTT.

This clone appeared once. The CDR3 region has the DNA TGTGCCAGCAGCCCGATGGGGCCGGGGCTAAACTATGGCTACACCTTC. Residues: CASSPMGPGLNYGYTF. The chain carries TRBV9 and TRBJ1-2; weak D call: TRBD1 (5 bases). Germline-derived CDR1 and CDR2 are SGDLS and YYNGEE. The CDR3 contains 16 residues. Trimming removed 4 bases from V and 2 bases from J, with 18 bases in between.

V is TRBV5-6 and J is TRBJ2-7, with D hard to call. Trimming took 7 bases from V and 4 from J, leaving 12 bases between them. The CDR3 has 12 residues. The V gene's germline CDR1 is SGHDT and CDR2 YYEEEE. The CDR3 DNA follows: TGTGCCAGCCTGACCCTTTCTTACGAGCAGTACTTC. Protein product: CASLTLSYEQYF. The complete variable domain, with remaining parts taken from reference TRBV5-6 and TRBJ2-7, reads DAGVTQSPTHLIKTRGQQVTLRCSPKSGHDTVSWYQQALGQGPQFIFQYYEEEERQRGNFPDRFSGHQFPNYSSELNVNALLLGDSALYLCASLTLSYEQYFGPGTRLTVT.

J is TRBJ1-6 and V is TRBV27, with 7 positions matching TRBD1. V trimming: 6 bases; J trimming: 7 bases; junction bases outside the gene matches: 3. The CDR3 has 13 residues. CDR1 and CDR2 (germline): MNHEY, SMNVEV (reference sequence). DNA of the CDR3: TGTGCCAGCAGAGACAGGGCCAATTCACCCCTCCACTTT. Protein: CASRDRANSPLHF.

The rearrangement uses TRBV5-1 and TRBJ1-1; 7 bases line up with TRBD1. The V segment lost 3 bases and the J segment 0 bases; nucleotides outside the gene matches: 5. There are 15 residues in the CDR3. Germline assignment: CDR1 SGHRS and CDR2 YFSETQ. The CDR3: CASSSTGDMNTEAFF. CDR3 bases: TGCGCCAGCAGCTCCACAGGGGACATGAACACTGAAGCTTTCTTT.

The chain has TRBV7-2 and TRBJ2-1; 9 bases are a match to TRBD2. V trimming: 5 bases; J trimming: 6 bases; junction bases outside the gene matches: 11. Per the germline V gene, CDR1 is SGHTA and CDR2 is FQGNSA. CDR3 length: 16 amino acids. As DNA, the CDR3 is TGTGCCAGCAGCCCATGGGCGGGGGGGCCGATCAATGAGCAGTTCTTC. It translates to CASSPWAGGPINEQFF.

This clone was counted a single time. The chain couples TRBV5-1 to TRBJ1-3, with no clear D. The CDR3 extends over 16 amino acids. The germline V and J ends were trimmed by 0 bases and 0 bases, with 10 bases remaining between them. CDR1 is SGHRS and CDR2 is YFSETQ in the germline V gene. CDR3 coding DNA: TGCGCCAGCAGCTTGGACAGCCAAGTCTCTGGAAACACCATATATTTT. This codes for CASSLDSQVSGNTIYF. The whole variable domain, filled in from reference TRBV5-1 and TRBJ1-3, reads KAGVTQTPRYLIKTRGQQVTLSCSPISGHRSVSWYQQTPGQGLQFLFEYFSETQRNKGNFPGRFSGRQFSNSRSEMNVSTLELGDSALYLCASSLDSQVSGNTIYFGEGSWLTVV.

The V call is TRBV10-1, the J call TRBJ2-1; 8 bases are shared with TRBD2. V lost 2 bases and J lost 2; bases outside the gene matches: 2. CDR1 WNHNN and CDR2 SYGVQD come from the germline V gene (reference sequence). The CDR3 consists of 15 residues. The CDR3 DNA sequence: TGCGCCAGCAGTGAGGAACTAGCGGCCTACAATGAGCAGTTCTTC. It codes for CASSEELAAYNEQFF.

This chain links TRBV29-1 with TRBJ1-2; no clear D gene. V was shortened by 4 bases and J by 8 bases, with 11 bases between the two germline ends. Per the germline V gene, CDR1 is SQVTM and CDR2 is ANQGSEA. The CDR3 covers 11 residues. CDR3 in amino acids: CSVVEETGYTF. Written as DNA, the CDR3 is TGCAGCGTTGTGGAGGAAACCGGCTACACCTTC.

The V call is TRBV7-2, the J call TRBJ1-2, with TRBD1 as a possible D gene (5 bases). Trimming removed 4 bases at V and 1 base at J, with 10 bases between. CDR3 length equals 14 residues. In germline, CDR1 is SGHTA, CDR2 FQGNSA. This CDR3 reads CASSSQGVNYGYTF. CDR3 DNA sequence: TGTGCCAGCAGCTCGCAGGGTGTTAACTATGGCTACACCTTC.

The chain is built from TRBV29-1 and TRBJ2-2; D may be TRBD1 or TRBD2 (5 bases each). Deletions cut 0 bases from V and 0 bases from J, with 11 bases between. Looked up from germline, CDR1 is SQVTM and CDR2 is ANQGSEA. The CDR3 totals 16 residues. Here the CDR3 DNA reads TGCAGCGTTGAAGAGGGACCCGCGGCGAACACCGGGGAGCTGTTTTTT. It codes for CSVEEGPAANTGELFF.

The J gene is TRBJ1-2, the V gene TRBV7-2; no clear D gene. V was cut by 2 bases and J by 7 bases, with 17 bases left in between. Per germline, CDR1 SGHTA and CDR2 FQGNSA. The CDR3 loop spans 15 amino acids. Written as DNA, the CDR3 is TGTGCCAGCAGCTTACGAGATCCAACAGCGGGTGGCTACACCTTC. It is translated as CASSLRDPTAGGYTF.